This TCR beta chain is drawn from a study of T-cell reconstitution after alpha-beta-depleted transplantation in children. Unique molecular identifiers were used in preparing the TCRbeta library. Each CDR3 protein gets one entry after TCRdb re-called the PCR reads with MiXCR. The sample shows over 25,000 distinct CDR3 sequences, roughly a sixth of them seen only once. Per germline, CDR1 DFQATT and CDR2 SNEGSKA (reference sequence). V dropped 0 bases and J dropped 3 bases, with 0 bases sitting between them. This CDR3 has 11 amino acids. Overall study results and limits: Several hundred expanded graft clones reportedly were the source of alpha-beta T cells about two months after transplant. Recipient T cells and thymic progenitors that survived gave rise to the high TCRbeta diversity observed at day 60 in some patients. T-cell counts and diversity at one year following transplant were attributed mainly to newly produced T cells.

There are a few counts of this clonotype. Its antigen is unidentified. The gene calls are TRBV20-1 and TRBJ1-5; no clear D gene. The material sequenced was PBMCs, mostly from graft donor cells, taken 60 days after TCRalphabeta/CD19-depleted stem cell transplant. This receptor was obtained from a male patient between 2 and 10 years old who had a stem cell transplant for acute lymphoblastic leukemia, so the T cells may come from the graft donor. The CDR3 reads CSARDNQPQHF. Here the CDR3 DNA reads TGCAGTGCTAGAGACAATCAGCCCCAGCATTTT.